These 13 T cell receptor beta chains came from one sample sequenced in a study of CD8 T cells in ankylosing spondylitis. Study conclusions and caveats: A TCR beta motif made of several highly homologous variants seemed typical of ankylosing spondylitis blood.

From the 5' RACE reads, TCRdb called clonotypes with MiXCR, one entry per CDR3 protein. Of more than 400,000 distinct CDR3 sequences in the sample, about 5.2% were seen once. These receptors lack a known antigen. Specimen: blood, either unsorted or a sorted T cell fraction (not recorded which). These receptors were obtained from a male donor with ankylosing spondylitis.

This clonotype showed up many times. The rearrangement uses TRBV9 and TRBJ1-5; no definite D call. Trimming left V 3 bases short and J 3 bases short, with 13 bases between. Germline assignment: CDR1 SGDLS and CDR2 YYNGEE. The length of the CDR3 is 15 residues. The CDR3: CASSGSGGINQPQHF. The CDR3 region has the DNA TGTGCCAGCAGCGGGTCGGGCGGCATCAATCAGCCCCAGCATTTT.

To note about this clonotype: This may stem from a read error, because a much larger clone lies one nucleotide away. The genes are TRBV7-8 and TRBJ1-2; unclear D gene. The CDR3 runs to 11 residues. The germline V gene has CDR1 SGHVS and CDR2 FQNEAQ. CDR3 residues: CASNGVDGYIF. Written as DNA, the CDR3 is TGTGCCAGCAATGGGGTTGATGGCTACATCTTC.

As concerns this clonotype: This may come from a read error, since a much larger clone is one base off. V gene TRBV6-5 combines with J gene TRBJ2-7; 11 nucleotides line up with TRBD2. Germline CDR1 MNHEY, CDR2 SVGAGI. This CDR3 spans 13 amino acids. V shed 5 bases, J shed 8 bases, and the junction held 5 bases outside the gene matches. CDR3 in DNA: TGTGCCAGCAGTACTAGCGGGAGAAACCAGCAGTACTTC. It yields the protein CASSTSGRNQQYF.

This clonotype was detected ten times or more. This chain connects TRBV10-3 to TRBJ2-1, with TRBD2 as a possible D gene (5 bases). Germline V gene sequence: CDR1 ENHRY, CDR2 SYGVKD. V dropped 0 bases and J dropped 3 bases, with 12 bases sitting between them. The length of the CDR3 is 16 residues. CDR3 loop: CAISESVGAVYNEQFF. The CDR3 DNA reads as TGTGCCATCAGTGAGTCGGTGGGAGCCGTCTACAATGAGCAGTTCTTC.

At least ten counts were recorded for this clonotype. The chain combines TRBV4-3 with TRBJ2-7; 8 bases agree with TRBD1. The CDR3 spans 15 residues. Trimming at V came to 1 base and at J to 7 bases, leaving 9 bases not matched to a gene. Germline V lookup: CDR1 LGHNA, CDR2 YSLEER. CDR3 region: CASSQGGGQGEEQYF. The CDR3, as DNA: TGCGCCAGCAGCCAAGGGGGCGGACAGGGCGAAGAGCAGTACTTC.

This chain links TRBV29-1 with TRBJ2-7; tentatively, D is TRBD2 (6 bases). Trimming took 5 bases from V and 2 from J, leaving 13 bases between them. CDR3 length: 13 amino acids. The germline V gene has CDR1 SQVTM and CDR2 ANQGSEA. As DNA, the CDR3 is TGCAGCGTTTCGGGACTCCTGACCTACGAGCAGTACTTC. Translated, it gives CSVSGLLTYEQYF.

The table lists this clonotype with many counts. The rearrangement uses TRBV15 and TRBJ2-1; D gene uncertain. Trimming left V 1 base short and J 7 bases short, with 5 bases between. Germline-derived CDR1 and CDR2 are LNHNV and YYDKDF (reference sequence). The CDR3 consists of 12 residues. The CDR3 region has the DNA TGTGCCACCAGCAGAGGACGGAATGAGCAGTTCTTC. It codes for CATSRGRNEQFF.

This clonotype was counted ten times or more. The chain recombines TRBV12-3 or TRBV12-4 with TRBJ1-5; D is possibly TRBD1 (5 bases). Trimming cost V 6 bases and J 9 bases, with 15 bases left between them. The CDR3 loop spans 13 amino acids. CDR3 nucleotide sequence: TGTGCCAGCAGCTTCGGGACTCGGAGGCCCCAGCATTTT. Amino acid sequence: CASSFGTRRPQHF.

This clonotype was recorded at least ten times. The chain joins TRBV2 to TRBJ1-2; no definite D call. V was trimmed by 7 bases and J by 0 bases, leaving 12 bases between them. The CDR3 consists of 14 residues. Germline V gives CDR1 SNHLY, CDR2 FYNNEI. CDR3 amino acids: CASKRDGSNYGYTF. The CDR3 DNA is TGTGCCAGCAAGAGAGACGGATCTAACTATGGCTACACCTTC.

The chain links TRBV5-6 to TRBJ1-4, with D unclear. The V and J ends lost 8 bases and 13 bases respectively, with 24 bases between them. The CDR3 contains 14 residues. Germline CDR1 SGHDT, CDR2 YYEEEE. This CDR3 reads CARGPGRLGGTLFF. The DNA of the CDR3 is TGTGCCAGGGGCCCCGGGCGCCTCGGCGGAACACTGTTTTTT.

This clonotype was seen at least ten times. The gene calls are TRBV20-1 and TRBJ2-3, with D possibly TRBD1 on 5 matching bases. V shed 5 bases and J shed 0 bases, with 18 bases lying between them. CDR3 length: 16 residues. Looked up from germline, CDR1 is DFQATT and CDR2 is SNEGSKA (reference sequence). The CDR3 DNA reads as TGCAGTGCTGGACCCCGAGGCAGGGCCAGCACAGATACGCAGTATTTT. Translation: CSAGPRGRASTDTQYF.

In its sample, this clonotype was seen many times. The V gene is TRBV2, the J gene TRBJ2-1; 8 nucleotides line up with TRBD2. The CDR3 has 15 amino acids. V dropped 1 base and J dropped 6; count of bases not matched to a gene: 5. Germline V gene lookup returns CDR1 SNHLY and CDR2 FYNNEI. CDR3 sequence (DNA): TGTGCCAGCAGTGAAGGGGGACTAGATGTCAATGAGCAGTTCTTC. This sequence encodes CASSEGGLDVNEQFF.

The CDR3 sequence is CASSTSESRGSAYEQYF. CDR3 in DNA: TGTGCCAGCAGCACCAGCGAAAGTAGGGGGAGTGCCTACGAGCAGTACTTC. The rearrangement joins TRBV7-9 to TRBJ2-7, with D perhaps TRBD1 (6 bases). The CDR3 sequence is 17 residues long. Germline V gives CDR1 SEHNR, CDR2 FQNEAQ (reference sequence). V was shortened by 5 bases and J by 2 bases, with 22 bases between the two germline ends.